The 24 T cell receptor beta chains below were found in one sample sequenced in a study of T-cell memory formation after mild COVID-19 (dated by TCRdb to 2020 to 2023). The library was prepared using 5' RACE. Sequencing relied on an Illumina NovaSeq 6000. The public reads were quality trimmed at Q25 with fastp and then assembled into clones with MiXCR by TCRdb, keeping productive beta chains. For every CDR3 protein sequence, its rows merge into one entry that carries the most common genes and DNA. Counted in this sample were about 240,000 distinct CDR3 sequences; over 9% of them appeared once. 22% of the sample comes from the top ten. The sequenced sample consisted of PBMCs or a T cell subset sorted from them (not recorded which). The receptors were sampled from a man aged 18 to 29 who had mild COVID-19 (a few samples of this study predate the infection). The sample titles of this study are shuffled in the database, so cell type and time point are left out; the donor was told from shared clones.

This clonotype turned up a few times. This may stem from a read error, because a much larger clone lies one nucleotide away. The CDR3 sequence is CASSSRGTEAFF. The CDR3 DNA reads TGTGCCAGCAGCTCCAGGGGGACTGAAGCTTTCTTT. The rearrangement joins TRBV7-9 to TRBJ1-1; TRBD1 matches at 7 bases. Trimming took 4 bases from V and 5 from J; bases not matched to a gene: 1. Germline loops: CDR1 SEHNR, CDR2 FQNEAQ (reference sequence). The CDR3 is 12 amino acids.

This clonotype was counted at least ten times. The V gene is TRBV20-1, the J gene TRBJ2-5; 9 nucleotides align to TRBD2. The junction had 9 bases not matched to a gene; V was cut back by 3 bases and J by 4 bases. Germline V gene lookup returns CDR1 DFQATT and CDR2 SNEGSKA (reference sequence). CDR3 length: 15 amino acids. The DNA for the CDR3 is TGCAGTGCTAGCGATTTTTCGCGGGGGGGAGAGACCCAGTACTTC. This gives the protein CSASDFSRGGETQYF.

V is TRBV6-4 and J is TRBJ2-3; TRBD2 is a possible D gene (7 bases). The CDR3 totals 16 residues. The germline V gene encodes CDR1 MRHNA and CDR2 SNTAGT. Trimming removed 0 bases at V and 2 bases at J, with 12 bases between. As DNA, the CDR3 is TGTGCCAGCAGTGACTCCGCGGGGGCCCCCACAGATACGCAGTATTTT. Amino acid sequence: CASSDSAGAPTDTQYF.

The chain carries TRBV12-3 or TRBV12-4 and TRBJ2-1, with 9 positions matching TRBD2. The junction had 5 bases not matched to a gene; V was cut back by 3 bases and J by 2 bases. The CDR3 is 16 residues long. CDR3 loop: CASSFYGGGAYNEQFF. CDR3 DNA: TGTGCCAGCAGTTTTTACGGCGGGGGGGCCTACAATGAGCAGTTCTTC.

There are many counts of this clonotype. The chain joins TRBV6-6 to TRBJ1-5, with D tentatively TRBD1 (5 bases). V shed 8 bases and J shed 6 bases, with 17 bases lying between them. The CDR3 length is 14 residues. Germline values: CDR1 MNHNY, CDR2 SVGAGI (reference sequence). The CDR3 coding sequence is TGTGCCAGCTCCACCGCAGGGACGGTTCAGCCCCAGCATTTT. Residues: CASSTAGTVQPQHF.

This clonotype was found a few times. The V call is TRBV27, the J call TRBJ1-4, with D perhaps TRBD1 (6 bases). Deletions cut 4 bases from V and 4 bases from J, with 16 bases between. Per germline, CDR1 MNHEY and CDR2 SMNVEV (reference sequence). The CDR3 length is 16 residues. The DNA for the CDR3 is TGTGCCAGCAGTTCCCACAGCGGGGGCTTTAATGAAAAACTGTTTTTT. This sequence encodes CASSSHSGGFNEKLFF.

The V and J genes are TRBV20-1 and TRBJ2-3; D is unclear. CDR1 and CDR2 from the germline V gene are DFQATT and SNEGSKA (reference sequence). Trimming removed 0 bases from V and 6 bases from J, with 13 bases in between. The CDR3 has 14 amino acids. CDR3 sequence reads: CSARDSRGSDTQYF. CDR3 bases: TGCAGTGCTAGAGACTCTCGCGGTTCGGATACGCAGTATTTT.

CDR3 DNA sequence: TGTGCCAGCAGCTTCGGTAACAGGGGAGATCAGCCCCAGCATTTT. Its translation: CASSFGNRGDQPQHF. The chain employs TRBV7-2 and TRBJ1-5; 7 bases are shared with TRBD1. In germline, CDR1 is SGHTA, CDR2 FQGNSA. J gave up 5 bases and V 3 bases, and 7 bases lay outside the gene matches. This CDR3 is 15 amino acids long.

This clonotype appeared a few times. This sequence joins TRBV27 and TRBJ1-2; D call uncertain. Germline loops: CDR1 MNHEY, CDR2 SMNVEV (reference sequence). This CDR3 has 15 residues. The germline V and J ends were trimmed by 2 bases and 4 bases, with 14 bases remaining between them. CDR3 DNA: TGTGCCAGCAGTTTAACGACGGCAGCTTTCTATGGCTACACCTTC. Its protein product is CASSLTTAAFYGYTF.

This clonotype was seen many times. The chain has TRBV5-1 and TRBJ2-5, with TRBD2 matching 11 bases. With 4 bases clipped from V and 4 bases from J, the junction kept 3 bases outside the gene matches. This CDR3 spans 14 amino acids. Germline CDR1 and CDR2: SGHRS and YFSETQ. The CDR3 sequence is CASSRGLAAETQYF. CDR3 bases: TGCGCCAGCAGCCGGGGACTAGCGGCAGAGACCCAGTACTTC.

This clonotype showed up just a few times. The J gene is TRBJ2-5, the V gene TRBV4-3; no clear D gene. The germline CDR1 and CDR2 sequences are LGHNA and YSLEER. The ends were cut back, 0 bases at V and 4 bases at J, with 21 bases in the middle. The CDR3 has 18 residues. CDR3 sequence reads: CASSQDLGSLVLGETQYF. CDR3 coding DNA: TGCGCCAGCAGCCAAGATCTGGGAAGCTTAGTCCTGGGAGAGACCCAGTACTTC.

This clonotype has only a few counts. This chain connects TRBV5-1 to TRBJ2-1; possible D gene TRBD2, 5 bases. This CDR3 is 15 amino acids long. V dropped 0 bases and J dropped 7 bases, with 14 bases sitting between them. The germline V gene encodes CDR1 SGHRS and CDR2 YFSETQ. Here the CDR3 reads CASSLARDSANEQFF. CDR3 sequence (DNA): TGCGCCAGCAGCTTGGCCCGGGATAGCGCGAATGAGCAGTTCTTC.

The chain recombines TRBV12-3 or TRBV12-4 with TRBJ2-4; 12 nucleotides agree with TRBD2. V lost 4 bases and J lost 1; bases outside the gene matches: 2. The CDR3 contains 16 residues. The CDR3 sequence: CASSWTSGDAKNIQYF. The CDR3 coding sequence is TGTGCCAGCAGTTGGACTAGCGGGGACGCCAAAAACATTCAGTACTTC.

V is TRBV12-3 or TRBV12-4 and J is TRBJ1-2; D might be TRBD1 (6 bases). There are 15 residues in the CDR3. Trimming took off 6 bases at V and 0 bases at J, with 14 bases between the two ends. The CDR3 loop reads CASRFRGIANYGYTF. The CDR3 DNA reads as TGTGCCAGCAGGTTTAGGGGGATAGCTAACTATGGCTACACCTTC.

This clonotype was counted a few times. The J gene is TRBJ1-5, the V gene TRBV5-4; D is possibly TRBD1 (5 bases). This CDR3 spans 14 amino acids. Trimming shortened V by 2 bases and J by 4 bases, and 10 bases separated the two germline ends. The germline gives CDR1 SGHNT, CDR2 YYREEE (reference sequence). CDR3: CASSFKGDNQPQHF. The DNA for the CDR3 is TGTGCCAGCAGCTTTAAAGGGGATAATCAGCCCCAGCATTTT.

The chain uses TRBV7-2 and TRBJ2-5; D remains ambiguous. Germline assignment: CDR1 SGHTA and CDR2 FQGNSA. The CDR3 loop spans 13 amino acids. V lost 5 bases, J lost 0 bases, and 7 bases lay in between. CDR3 loop: CASSPHYQETQYF. The DNA of the CDR3 is TGTGCCAGCAGCCCCCACTACCAAGAGACCCAGTACTTC.

DNA of the CDR3: TGTGCCAGCAGTTTAGGGGCAGGGTTAAGCTCCTACGAGCAGTACGTC. Its protein product is CASSLGAGLSSYEQYV. V and J are TRBV28 and TRBJ2-7, with a weak D call TRBD1 (5 bases). The length of the CDR3 is 16 residues. Germline assignment: CDR1 MDHEN and CDR2 SYDVKM. The V end was cut by 2 bases, the J end by 0 bases, with 14 bases between.

The rearrangement joins TRBV11-2 to TRBJ2-1; 8 positions agree with TRBD2. The CDR3 has 13 residues. Germline loops: CDR1 SGHAT, CDR2 FQNNGV. Trimming removed 7 bases from V and 10 bases from J; junction bases left unmatched: 9. The CDR3 nucleotides read TGTGCCAGCACAGACGGGGGGGCTGGGGAGCAGTTCTTC. Translated: CASTDGGAGEQFF.

This clonotype was detected a few times. CDR3 region: CASSIMPSTGELFF. CDR3 nucleotides: TGTGCCAGTAGTATAATGCCGAGCACCGGGGAGCTGTTTTTT. The J gene is TRBJ2-2, the V gene TRBV19; D uncertain. The V gene lost 2 bases and the J gene lost 4 bases, with 8 bases spanning the gap. Germline values: CDR1 LNHDA, CDR2 SQIVND (reference sequence). The CDR3 totals 14 residues.

This clonotype was seen a few times. The chain carries TRBV28 and TRBJ2-3; D ambiguous. The CDR3 has 13 amino acids. The V end lost 8 bases, the J end lost 8 bases, and 17 bases lay between the germline ends. CDR1 MDHEN and CDR2 SYDVKM come from the germline V gene. CDR3 region: CASGHDELSTQYF. The CDR3 DNA follows: TGTGCCAGCGGGCACGATGAGCTAAGTACGCAGTATTTT.

V gene TRBV6-2 or TRBV6-3 combines with J gene TRBJ2-2; 8 bases are a match to TRBD1. This CDR3 has 16 amino acids. Germline V lookup: CDR1 MNHEY, CDR2 SVGEGT. The trim removed 5 bases at V and 1 base at J, leaving 6 bases unmatched. The CDR3 is CASSDPGTGNTGELFF. As DNA, the CDR3 is TGTGCCAGCAGTGATCCCGGGACAGGGAACACCGGGGAGCTGTTTTTT.

This clonotype was recorded a few times. This rearrangement joins TRBV11-2 to TRBJ2-7; D might be TRBD2 (6 bases). Looked up from germline, CDR1 is SGHAT and CDR2 is FQNNGV. The CDR3 sequence is 15 residues long. Trimming cost V 0 bases and J 2 bases, with 11 bases left between them. The CDR3, as DNA: TGTGCCAGCAGCTTAGAGGGGGGTAGGGCCTACGAGCAGTACTTC. This translates into CASSLEGGRAYEQYF.

The genes are TRBV5-1 and TRBJ2-1; a weak D match, TRBD1 (6 bases). Trimming shortened V by 4 bases and J by 4 bases, and 12 bases separated the two germline ends. Germline V gene lookup returns CDR1 SGHRS and CDR2 YFSETQ. The CDR3 runs 14 residues. CDR3 protein: CASSMGAVYNEQFF. The CDR3 DNA is TGCGCCAGCAGCATGGGGGCCGTATACAATGAGCAGTTCTTC.

This clonotype was counted only a few times. The chain joins TRBV20-1 to TRBJ1-5; tentative D call: TRBD1 (5 bases). The germline gives CDR1 DFQATT, CDR2 SNEGSKA (reference sequence). Trimming pared 5 bases from V and 4 bases from J, leaving 12 bases between. The CDR3 covers 13 residues. Written as DNA, the CDR3 is TGCAGTGCTGCTGGGACGGGGAATCAGCCCCAGCATTTT. Its protein is CSAAGTGNQPQHF.